One and the same sample provided the 14 T cell receptor beta chains below, sequenced in a study of blood T cell repertoires in COVID-19. Only in-frame clones appear in the TCRdb table, and some are missing; sequencing was by immunoSEQ multiplex PCR. This table has around 200,000 clones, about 83% appearing once. Sequenced material: peripheral blood. All receptors derive from a woman aged 50 to 65 with acute or convalescent COVID-19.

The CDR3 reads CASSGVGTSGRGANTGELFF. In nucleotides, the CDR3 is TGCGCCAGCAGTGGGGTGGGGACTAGCGGGAGAGGGGCGAACACCGGGGAGCTGTTTTTT. The V call is TRBV10-2, the J call TRBJ2-2, with 14 bases lining up with TRBD2. The V and J ends lost 4 bases and 0 bases, in that order; junction bases with no gene match: 10. This CDR3 comprises 20 residues. Germline V gene sequence: CDR1 WSHSY, CDR2 SAAADI.

This clone was observed at least ten times. The rearrangement links TRBV27 to TRBJ2-3; 10 bases agree with TRBD2. V dropped 6 bases and J dropped 0; count of bases not matched to a gene: 6. Germline V gene lookup returns CDR1 MNHEY and CDR2 SMNVEV (reference sequence). The CDR3 covers 16 residues. CDR3 sequence reads: CASSQTSGTSTDTQYF. The CDR3 DNA is TGTGCCAGCAGCCAAACTAGCGGGACTAGCACAGATACGCAGTATTTT.

The chain is built from TRBV12-3 or TRBV12-4 and TRBJ2-7; D possibly corresponds to TRBD2 (5 bases). V lost 7 bases to trimming and J lost 6 bases, with 13 bases between them. The CDR3 consists of 12 residues. The CDR3: CASTTFEGEQYF. The CDR3 nucleotides are TGTGCCAGCACCACCTTTGAGGGCGAGCAGTACTTC.

This sequence joins TRBV7-8 and TRBJ2-1; 7 bases are a match to TRBD2. V lost 5 bases, J lost 10 bases, and 11 bases stayed unmatched. CDR3 length: 14 residues. Per germline, CDR1 SGHVS and CDR2 FQNEAQ. In DNA, the CDR3 is TGTGCCAGCAGCCCCGCCAGGACTAGAGAAGAGCAGTTCTTC. Protein sequence: CASSPARTREEQFF. The full variable domain, rest sourced from reference TRBV7-8 and TRBJ2-1, is GAGVSQSPRYKVAKRGQDVALRCDPISGHVSLFWYQQALGQGPEFLTYFQNEAQLDKSGLPSDRFFAERPEGSVSTLKIQRTQQEDSAVYLCASSPARTREEQFFGPGTRLTVL.

This sequence joins TRBV2 and TRBJ2-5; D unclear. The CDR3 is 13 residues long. The V end lost 3 bases, the J end lost 7 bases, and 12 bases lay between the germline ends. Germline V gene lookup returns CDR1 SNHLY and CDR2 FYNNEI. The CDR3, as DNA: TGTGCCAGCAGTGATAAGGAGCGCGGGACCCAGTACTTC. Its translation is CASSDKERGTQYF.

V is TRBV10-3 and J is TRBJ1-5, with D maybe TRBD1 (5 bases). The CDR3 spans 15 residues. Germline CDR1 reads ENHRY; CDR2 reads SYGVKD. V lost 4 bases to trimming and J lost 5 bases, with 15 bases between them. The CDR3 here is CAISGTGGEHQPQHF. The CDR3 coding sequence is TGTGCCATCAGTGGTACAGGCGGTGAGCATCAGCCCCAGCATTTT.

V and J are TRBV19 and TRBJ2-7, with D perhaps matching TRBD1 (5 bases). The CDR3 spans 15 residues. V lost 2 bases, J lost 7 bases, and 18 bases lay in between. CDR1 LNHDA and CDR2 SQIVND come from the germline V gene (reference sequence). The CDR3 nucleotides read TGTGCCAGTAGTATAAAGGAAGGGGTCTTATGGGAGCAGTACTTC. This encodes CASSIKEGVLWEQYF.

The chain combines TRBV11-2 with TRBJ1-6, with D maybe TRBD1 (6 bases). The germline V gene has CDR1 SGHAT and CDR2 FQNNGV. The CDR3 loop spans 14 amino acids. The ends were cut back, 4 bases at V and 12 bases at J, with 16 bases in the middle. CDR3 in amino acids: CASSWLQGKRPLHF. Written as DNA, the CDR3 is TGTGCCAGCAGCTGGCTTCAGGGGAAACGACCCCTCCACTTT.

This clone was found once. The chain joins TRBV3-1 (or the pseudogene TRBV3-2) to TRBJ1-2; D may be TRBD1 (5 bases). Germline values: CDR1 LGHDT, CDR2 YNNKEL (reference sequence). CDR3 length equals 15 residues. V lost 0 bases to trimming and J lost 7 bases, with 15 bases between them. DNA for the CDR3: TGTGCCAGCAGCCAAGACCCGGCGCGGAGGGGTGGCTACACCTTC. Translated: CASSQDPARRGGYTF.

The rearrangement links TRBV7-9 to TRBJ2-3; 7 bases are shared with TRBD2. The CDR3 contains 15 residues. V lost 5 bases and J lost 0; bases outside the gene matches: 5. Looked up from germline, CDR1 is SEHNR and CDR2 is FQNEAQ (reference sequence). The CDR3: CASSRSGASTDTQYF. The CDR3 DNA reads TGTGCCAGCAGCCGGAGCGGGGCTAGCACAGATACGCAGTATTTT.

V and J are TRBV5-1 and TRBJ1-2; D is perhaps TRBD1 (6 bases). The germline V gene has CDR1 SGHRS and CDR2 YFSETQ. The V gene lost 6 bases and the J gene lost 2 bases, with 11 bases spanning the gap. The CDR3 loop spans 13 amino acids. CDR3 protein: CASTKDRNYGYTF. The CDR3 DNA follows: TGCGCCAGCACAAAGGACAGAAACTATGGCTACACCTTC. Full variable domain (missing parts from reference TRBV5-1 and TRBJ1-2): KAGVTQTPRYLIKTRGQQVTLSCSPISGHRSVSWYQQTPGQGLQFLFEYFSETQRNKGNFPGRFSGRQFSNSRSEMNVSTLELGDSALYLCASTKDRNYGYTFGSGTRLTVV.

V is TRBV6-4 and J is TRBJ2-5; tentative D call: TRBD2 (5 bases). CDR1 and CDR2 (germline): MRHNA, SNTAGT. The CDR3 runs 14 residues. Trimming stripped 6 bases from V and 2 bases from J, with 13 bases between. CDR3 sequence reads: CASRVGESQETQYF. CDR3 bases: TGTGCCAGCAGGGTCGGGGAGTCACAAGAGACCCAGTACTTC.

The genes are TRBV20-1 and TRBJ2-3, with 7 positions matching TRBD2. Germline V lookup: CDR1 DFQATT, CDR2 SNEGSKA (reference sequence). The CDR3 loop spans 11 amino acids. The CDR3 DNA reads TGCGGCGGGAGATTAGAAGATACGCAGTATTTT. Translation gives CGGRLEDTQYF.

This CDR3 reads CASSPRQGYGYTF. The CDR3 DNA follows: TGTGCCAGCAGTCCAAGACAGGGATATGGCTACACCTTC. This chain connects TRBV12-3 or TRBV12-4 to TRBJ1-2, with TRBD1 identical over 7 bases. This CDR3 contains 13 residues. V lost 5 bases and J lost 5; bases outside the gene matches: 5.